This T cell receptor beta chain was documented in a study of siplizumab effects on memory and regulatory T cells. Study-level points and caveats: Proliferating siplizumab-cultured Tregs lacked confirmed suppressive function. Major contributors to the alloresponse seemed to be naive T cells, which also appeared more diverse than memory cells. An assignable phenotype, naive or memory, was missing from roughly 86-96% of proliferating CD4+ or CD8+ clones.

Profiled with immunoSEQ multiplex PCR; TCRdb holds only in-frame clones, not every one. The repertoire consists of 85,000 or so clones, with approximately 95% occurring once and the leading ten covering roughly 20%. As regards this clone: Its antigen is as yet unknown.

Trimming took 3 bases from V and 8 from J, leaving 10 bases between them. This CDR3 is 12 amino acids long. Germline V gene data show CDR1 as LNHDA and CDR2 as SQIVND (reference sequence). Sequenced input: CD8+ T cells sorted from blood. The sequence was collected from a human donor in good health. The chain links TRBV19 to TRBJ1-1; no firm D call. This CDR3 reads CASSIFLGEAFF. The DNA of the CDR3 is TGTGCCAGTAGTATCTTCCTGGGAGAAGCTTTCTTT.